This section outlines one TCR beta chain sequence together with its context. The sample belongs to a study of blood T cells in healthy people across ages. The CDR3 covers 15 residues. In germline, CDR1 is LGHNA, CDR2 YSLEER. The ends were cut back, 4 bases at V and 3 bases at J, with 15 bases in the middle. Together with a sample-barcoded 5' primer, a J-beta primer mix was included in a second PCR lasting about 6 to 11 cycles. TCRdb re-called the 5' RACE reads with MiXCR, one entry per CDR3 protein. The top ten clones hold roughly 3.5% of a sample with about 800,000 distinct CDR3 sequences, approximately 25% of them seen once. Another study also made use of these data, one on T cells of mothers and their children.

Source material: blood. The chain uses TRBV4-3 and TRBJ2-5, with D perhaps TRBD1 (6 bases). This sequence was found in a boy under 18 in good health. CDR3 amino acids: CASSRVLGAEETQYF. DNA for the CDR3: TGCGCCAGCAGCCGGGTGTTGGGGGCAGAAGAGACCCAGTACTTC.